This T cell receptor (beta chain) came from a study of blood T cell repertoires in COVID-19. The CDR3 length is 13 residues. Germline CDR1 is SQVTM and CDR2 is ANQGSEA. V shed 6 bases and J shed 0 bases, with 9 bases lying between them. In the original workflow: Amplification of reference gene primers provided the estimated nucleated cell counts. The table came from immunoSEQ multiplex PCR; TCRdb's copy has only in-frame clones and leaves some out. V, J and clone size reflect that table, while D and trimming were determined from the DNA. The sample consists of under 100,000 clones, approximately 90% of them appearing once.

This chain links TRBV29-1 with TRBJ1-5; D is unresolved. Specimen: peripheral blood. This TCR came from a man in his fifties or sixties with acute or convalescent COVID-19. CDR3 nucleotide sequence: TGCAGCGTAATAGAGTTTAGCAATCAGCCCCAGCATTTT. Translation: CSVIEFSNQPQHF.